This T cell receptor (beta chain) emerged from a study of shared clonotypes between healthy human individuals. With 4 bases removed from V and 6 bases from J, the gap between germline ends came to 15 bases. The CDR3 contains 14 residues. Germline loops: CDR1 MNHEY, CDR2 SMNVEV (reference sequence). The assay was immunoSEQ multiplex PCR, and TCRdb's table has in-frame clones only and misses some. The table includes roughly 700,000 clones, around 67% detected once. This clonotype originated in a woman younger than 45 in good health. Material for sequencing was memory CD4+ T cells sorted from blood. Subset given: CD45RA-negative fraction. The chain is built from TRBV27 and TRBJ1-2; possibly TRBD1 for D (6 bases). The CDR3 is CASSYRGEGDGYTF. DNA for the CDR3: TGTGCCAGCAGTTATCGGGGTGAGGGGGATGGCTACACCTTC.